This TCR beta chain was identified during a study of shared clonotypes between healthy human individuals. The donors were all Caucasian adults (living in Nashville, Tennessee). A split of CD4+ cells into CD45RA+ naive and CD45RA-negative memory subsets was performed. The CDR3 consists of 14 residues. Trimming pared 0 bases from V and 8 bases from J, leaving 13 bases between. CDR1 and CDR2 from the germline V gene are SGHDN and FVKESK. Libraries were prepared by immunoSEQ multiplex PCR; TCRdb keeps only in-frame clonotypes and omits some of them. Among nearly 1 million clones listed, about 80% were seen once.

V is TRBV14 and J is TRBJ1-2; maybe TRBD1 (6 bases). Sequenced: memory CD4+ T cells sorted from blood. Subset defined: CD45RA-negative fraction. The TCR sequence derives from a man younger than 35 in good health. The CDR3 DNA follows: TGTGCCAGCAGCCAAGATCTTGCAGGGGACGGCTACACCTTC. Amino acids: CASSQDLAGDGYTF.